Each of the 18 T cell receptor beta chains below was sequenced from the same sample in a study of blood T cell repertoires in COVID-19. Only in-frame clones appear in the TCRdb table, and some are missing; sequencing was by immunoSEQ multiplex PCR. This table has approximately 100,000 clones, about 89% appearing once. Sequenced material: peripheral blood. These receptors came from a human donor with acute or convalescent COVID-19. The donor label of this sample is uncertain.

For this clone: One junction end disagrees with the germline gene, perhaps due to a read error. The CDR3: CVSNPKGAARSSYNSPLHF. CDR3 sequence (DNA): TGTGTCAGCAACCCGAAAGGGGCAGCCCGGAGCTCCTATAATTCACCCCTCCACTTT. V gene TRBV6-4 combines with J gene TRBJ1-6; the D gene is possibly TRBD1 (5 bases). Germline V lookup: CDR1 MRHNA, CDR2 SNTAGT. This CDR3 is built from 19 residues.

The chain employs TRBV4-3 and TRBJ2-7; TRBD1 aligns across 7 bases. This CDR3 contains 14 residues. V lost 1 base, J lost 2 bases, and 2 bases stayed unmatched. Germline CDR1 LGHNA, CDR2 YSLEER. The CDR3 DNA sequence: TGCGCCAGCAGCCAAGTGAGGGGGCCCTACGAGCAGTACTTC. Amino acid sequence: CASSQVRGPYEQYF.

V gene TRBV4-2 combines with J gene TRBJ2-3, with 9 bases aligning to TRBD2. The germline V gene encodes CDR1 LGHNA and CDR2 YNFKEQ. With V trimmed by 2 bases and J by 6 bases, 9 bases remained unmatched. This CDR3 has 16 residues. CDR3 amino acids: CASSQIAGEGVDTQYF. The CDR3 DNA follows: TGTGCCAGCAGCCAAATAGCGGGGGAGGGGGTCGATACGCAGTATTTT.

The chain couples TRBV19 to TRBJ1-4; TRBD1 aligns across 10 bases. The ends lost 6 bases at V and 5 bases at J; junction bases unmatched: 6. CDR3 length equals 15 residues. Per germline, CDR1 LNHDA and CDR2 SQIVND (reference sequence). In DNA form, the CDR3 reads TGTGCCAGTAGGAGGACAGGGGGGTGGAATGAAAAACTGTTTTTT. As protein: CASRRTGGWNEKLFF.

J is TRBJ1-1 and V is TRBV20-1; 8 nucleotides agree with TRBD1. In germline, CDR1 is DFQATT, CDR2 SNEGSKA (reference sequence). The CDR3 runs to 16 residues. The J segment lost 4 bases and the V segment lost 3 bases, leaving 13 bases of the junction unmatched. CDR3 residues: CSASSDGQGISTEAFF. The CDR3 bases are TGCAGTGCTAGTTCCGATGGACAGGGCATTTCCACTGAAGCTTTCTTT.

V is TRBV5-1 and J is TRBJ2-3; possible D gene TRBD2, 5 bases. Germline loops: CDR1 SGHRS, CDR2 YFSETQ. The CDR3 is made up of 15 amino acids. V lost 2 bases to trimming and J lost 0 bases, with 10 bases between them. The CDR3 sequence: CASSLGGFSTDTQYF. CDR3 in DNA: TGCGCCAGCAGCTTAGGCGGGTTTAGCACAGATACGCAGTATTTT.

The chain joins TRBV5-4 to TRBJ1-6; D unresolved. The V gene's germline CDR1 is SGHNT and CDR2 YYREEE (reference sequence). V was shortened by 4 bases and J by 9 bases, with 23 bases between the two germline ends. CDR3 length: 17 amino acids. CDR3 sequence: CASSRSYYGSLSSPLHF. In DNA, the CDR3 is TGTGCCAGCAGCCGGTCTTACTACGGGAGCCTATCTTCACCCCTCCACTTT.

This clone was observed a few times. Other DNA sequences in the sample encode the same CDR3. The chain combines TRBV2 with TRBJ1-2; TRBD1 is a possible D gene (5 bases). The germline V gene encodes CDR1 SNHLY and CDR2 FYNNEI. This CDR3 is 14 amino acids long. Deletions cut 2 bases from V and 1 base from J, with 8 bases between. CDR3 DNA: TGTGCCAGCAGTGAAAGACAGAGTAACTATGGCTACACCTTC. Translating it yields CASSERQSNYGYTF.

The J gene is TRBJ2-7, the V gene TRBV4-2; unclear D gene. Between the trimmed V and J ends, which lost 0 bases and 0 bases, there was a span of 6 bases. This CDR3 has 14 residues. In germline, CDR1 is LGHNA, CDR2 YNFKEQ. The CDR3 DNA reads TGTGCCAGCAGCCAAGAACAGACCTCCTACGAGCAGTACTTC. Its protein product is CASSQEQTSYEQYF.

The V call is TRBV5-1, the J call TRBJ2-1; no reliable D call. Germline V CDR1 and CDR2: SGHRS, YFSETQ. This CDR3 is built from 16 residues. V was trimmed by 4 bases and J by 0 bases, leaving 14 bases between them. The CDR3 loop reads CASSTPQSGSYNEQFF. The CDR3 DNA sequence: TGCGCCAGCAGCACGCCCCAATCGGGCTCCTACAATGAGCAGTTCTTC.

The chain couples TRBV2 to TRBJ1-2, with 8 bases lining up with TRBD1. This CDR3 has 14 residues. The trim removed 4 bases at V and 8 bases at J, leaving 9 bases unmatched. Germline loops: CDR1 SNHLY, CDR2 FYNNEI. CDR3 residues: CASSVGTGGGGYTF. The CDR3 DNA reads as TGTGCCAGCAGTGTCGGGACAGGCGGTGGGGGCTACACCTTC.

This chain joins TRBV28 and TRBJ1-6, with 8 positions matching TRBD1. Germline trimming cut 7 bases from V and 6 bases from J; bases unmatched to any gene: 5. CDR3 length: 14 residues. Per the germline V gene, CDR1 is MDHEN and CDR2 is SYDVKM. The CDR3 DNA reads TGTGCCAGCAATCCAGGGGGCAGTAATTCACCCCTCCACTTT. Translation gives CASNPGGSNSPLHF.

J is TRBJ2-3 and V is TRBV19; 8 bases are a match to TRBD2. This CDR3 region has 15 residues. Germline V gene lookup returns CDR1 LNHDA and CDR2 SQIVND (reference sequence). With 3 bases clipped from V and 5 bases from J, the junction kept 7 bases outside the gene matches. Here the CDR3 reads CASSITGGPIDTQYF. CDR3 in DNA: TGTGCCAGTAGTATTACGGGGGGGCCGATAGATACGCAGTATTTT.

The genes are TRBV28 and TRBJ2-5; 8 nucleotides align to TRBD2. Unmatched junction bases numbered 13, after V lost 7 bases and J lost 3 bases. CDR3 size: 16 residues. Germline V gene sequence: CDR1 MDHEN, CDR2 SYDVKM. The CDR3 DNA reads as TGTGCCAGCACCCTATCGGGCGGGGGGACCGAAGAGACCCAGTACTTC. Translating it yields CASTLSGGGTEETQYF.

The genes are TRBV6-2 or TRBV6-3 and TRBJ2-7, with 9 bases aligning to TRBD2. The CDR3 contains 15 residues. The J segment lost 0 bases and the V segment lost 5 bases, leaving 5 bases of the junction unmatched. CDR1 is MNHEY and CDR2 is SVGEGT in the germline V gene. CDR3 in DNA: TGTGCCAGCAGTAAGACTAGCGGAAGCTCCTACGAGCAGTACTTC. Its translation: CASSKTSGSSYEQYF.

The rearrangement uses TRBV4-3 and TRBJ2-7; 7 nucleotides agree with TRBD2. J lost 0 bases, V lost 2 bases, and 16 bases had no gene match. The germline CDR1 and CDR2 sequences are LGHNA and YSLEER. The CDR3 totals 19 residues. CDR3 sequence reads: CASSQRQPSTGGPSYEQYF. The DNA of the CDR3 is TGCGCCAGCAGCCAACGACAGCCGAGCACGGGGGGTCCCTCCTACGAGCAGTACTTC.

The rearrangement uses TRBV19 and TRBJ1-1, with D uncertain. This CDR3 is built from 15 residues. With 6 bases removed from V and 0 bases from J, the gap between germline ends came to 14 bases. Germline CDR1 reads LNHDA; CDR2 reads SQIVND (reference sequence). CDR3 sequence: CASRTGEVVNTEAFF. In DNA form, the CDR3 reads TGTGCCAGTAGGACCGGGGAAGTCGTGAACACTGAAGCTTTCTTT.

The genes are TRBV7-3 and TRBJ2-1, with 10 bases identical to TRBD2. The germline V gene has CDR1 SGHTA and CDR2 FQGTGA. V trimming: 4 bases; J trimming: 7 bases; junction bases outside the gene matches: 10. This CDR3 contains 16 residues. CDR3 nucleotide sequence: TGTGCCAGCAGCTCAGAACCTAGCGGGAGTTTGAATGAGCAGTTCTTC. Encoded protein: CASSSEPSGSLNEQFF.